The T cell receptor (beta chain) described here comes from a study of OX40 agonist ivuxolimab in advanced cancers. Method: immunoSEQ multiplex PCR; TCRdb's copy keeps in-frame clones and lacks some. This table holds approximately 79,000 clones, 87% found once. Per the germline V gene, CDR1 is MNHNY and CDR2 is SVGAGI (reference sequence). The CDR3 extends over 16 amino acids. With 7 bases clipped from V and 3 bases from J, the junction kept 10 bases outside the gene matches. This receptor was taken from an adult with an advanced solid tumor such as melanoma, head and neck, liver or kidney cancer. The chain has TRBV6-6 and TRBJ2-1; 9 bases are shared with TRBD1. The specimen comprised CD4+ or CD8+ T cells sorted from blood, sampled in a trial of the OX40 agonist ivuxolimab. The CDR3 DNA reads TGTGCCAGCACCCCCCCGCCGGGACAGGGCTACAATGAGCAGTTCTTC. This gives the protein CASTPPPGQGYNEQFF.